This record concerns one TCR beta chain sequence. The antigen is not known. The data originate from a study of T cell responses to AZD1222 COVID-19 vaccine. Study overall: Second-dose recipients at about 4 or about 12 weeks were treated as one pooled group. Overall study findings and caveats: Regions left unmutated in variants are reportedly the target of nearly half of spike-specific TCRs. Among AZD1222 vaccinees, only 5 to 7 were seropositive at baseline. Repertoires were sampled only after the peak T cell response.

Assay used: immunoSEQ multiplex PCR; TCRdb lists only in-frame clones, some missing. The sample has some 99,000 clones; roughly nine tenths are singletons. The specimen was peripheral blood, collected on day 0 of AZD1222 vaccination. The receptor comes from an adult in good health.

The CDR3 loop reads CASGGQSSYNEQFF. CDR3 in DNA: TGCGCCAGCGGGGGACAGAGCTCCTACAATGAGCAGTTCTTC. The rearrangement joins TRBV5-1 to TRBJ2-1; 7 nucleotides agree with TRBD1. Germline CDR1 is SGHRS and CDR2 is YFSETQ. This CDR3 region has 14 residues. Trimming removed 7 bases from V and 0 bases from J; junction bases left unmatched: 4.